The text below deals with one T cell receptor (beta chain). Its cognate antigen is unknown. Trimming removed 4 bases at V and 1 base at J, with 8 bases between. The CDR3 totals 13 residues. Per the germline V gene, CDR1 is SGHRS and CDR2 is YFSETQ. The data belong to a study of regulatory and conventional T cells in RAG deficiency. The assay was immunoSEQ multiplex PCR, and TCRdb's table has in-frame clones only and misses some. The sample yields about 30,000 clones, around 96% seen once. Conventional CD4+ T cells were sorted from blood as CD25-low CD127-high cells. General study results and limits: Omenn CD25-high CD127-low cells may be activated cells, not true Tregs. Other subsets showed 8.5 to 10-fold reductions, but Treg unique TCR beta sequences fell roughly 93-fold in these patients. Patient subsets had shorter CDR3s; Omenn Treg-Tconv overlap exceeded 80%.

These data were likewise used in another study, on regulatory T cells. From that paper: Amplification used 52 TRBV primers and 13 TRBJ primers. Skewed V and J usage and few unique V-J pairs marked patient repertoires, most in Tregs.

This clonotype was obtained from a human donor in good health. Material for sequencing was CD25- CD4+ T cells sorted from blood. The chain combines TRBV5-1 with TRBJ1-1, with D maybe TRBD1 (5 bases). CDR3 sequence: CASSGDRNTEAFF. In nucleotides, the CDR3 is TGCGCCAGCAGCGGAGACAGGAACACTGAAGCTTTCTTT.